A selection of T cell receptor beta chains follows, all from one sample in a study of shared clonotypes between healthy human individuals. Clones were read by immunoSEQ multiplex PCR, and TCRdb kept only the in-frame ones, dropping some. Among some 1,900,000 clones listed, about 95% were seen once. Source material: naive CD8+ T cells sorted from blood. The receptor set was obtained from a man aged 18 to 29 in good health. Both conserved end residues are part of each CDR3. A D gene is named only where the DNA matches it firmly. Part of the rows lack a size; the others show once, few, many or a class for expanded clones.

j_call clone_size v_call d_call cdr3_aa cdr3_nt
TRBJ2-1 NA TRBV5-1 NA CASSLAVSSYNEQFF TGCGCCAGCAGCTTGGCCGTAAGCTCCTACAATGAGCAGTTCTTC
TRBJ2-2 NA TRBV27 TRBD2 CASSLPLARLAGAPCNTGELFF TGTGCCAGCAGTTTACCGCTGGCCCGGCTAGCGGGAGCCCCTTGTAACACCGGGGAGCTGTTTTTT
TRBJ2-7 many TRBV5-5 NA CASSLVYGYYEQYF TGTGCCAGCAGCTTGGTGTACGGATACTACGAGCAGTACTTC
TRBJ2-7 NA TRBV7-6 NA CASSLSGQFYEQYF TGTGCCAGCAGCTTAAGTGGACAATTTTACGAGCAGTACTTC
TRBJ2-3 NA TRBV10-3 TRBD2 CAISEDRGADTQYF TGTGCCATCAGTGAGGACCGGGGGGCAGATACGCAGTATTTT
TRBJ2-1 NA TRBV19 TRBD1 CASSGQGSYNEQFF TGTGCCAGTAGCGGACAGGGCTCCTACAATGAGCAGTTCTTC
TRBJ2-5 NA TRBV5-6 NA CASSVEETQYF TGTGCCAGCAGTGTCGAAGAGACCCAGTACTTC
TRBJ2-7 NA TRBV9 NA CASSAGVEQYF TGTGCCAGCAGCGCAGGGGTTGAGCAGTACTTC
TRBJ1-5 NA TRBV28 NA CASSFAGTANNQPQHF TGTGCCAGCAGTTTCGCCGGGACGGCGAACAATCAGCCCCAGCATTTT
TRBJ2-5 NA TRBV11-1 NA CASSLTGHQETQYF TGTGCCAGCAGCTTGACAGGCCACCAAGAGACCCAGTACTTC
TRBJ2-3 NA TRBV4-3 TRBD2 CASSQEVAGALDTQYF TGCGCCAGCAGCCAAGAGGTTGCGGGAGCGTTGGATACGCAGTATTTT
TRBJ1-6 NA TRBV28 NA CASSTRMRGGSYNSPLHF TGTGCCAGCAGTACGCGAATGCGAGGGGGCTCCTATAATTCACCCCTCCACTTT
TRBJ2-7 NA TRBV4-1 NA CASSQAPGNSYEQYF TGCGCCAGCAGCCAAGCTCCAGGGAACTCCTACGAGCAGTACTTC
TRBJ1-1 NA TRBV5-1 NA CASSAWVETTEAFF TGCGCCAGCAGCGCGTGGGTTGAGACCACTGAAGCTTTCTTT
TRBJ2-7 NA TRBV27 TRBD2 CASSVASGSYEQYF TGTGCCAGCAGTGTGGCTAGCGGATCCTACGAGCAGTACTTC